These 14 T cell receptor beta chains originate from one sample sequenced in a study of OX40 agonist ivuxolimab in advanced cancers. Assay: immunoSEQ multiplex PCR; the TCRdb copy retains only in-frame clones and omits some. The sample lists 49,000 or so clones, more than 80% occurring once. Sequencing used CD4+ or CD8+ T cells sorted from blood, obtained in a trial of the OX40 agonist ivuxolimab. All receptors derive from an adult with an advanced solid tumor such as melanoma, head and neck, liver or kidney cancer.

This sequence joins TRBV27 and TRBJ2-1, with no clear D. V lost 3 bases and J 6 bases, leaving 12 bases between the germline ends. CDR3 length: 14 residues. Germline CDR1 and CDR2: MNHEY and SMNVEV (reference sequence). CDR3 in DNA: TGTGCCAGCAGTTTTCTCTATCACACCAATGAGCAGTTCTTC. It yields the protein CASSFLYHTNEQFF.

This chain links TRBV2 with TRBJ1-3, with 9 bases lining up with TRBD1. The V gene end was trimmed by 6 bases and the J gene end by 0 bases; junction bases not matched to a gene: 12. This CDR3 contains 18 residues. Germline V gene lookup returns CDR1 SNHLY and CDR2 FYNNEI. The CDR3 region is CASRLQGAPTHSGNTIYF. The CDR3 DNA reads TGTGCCAGCAGGCTACAGGGGGCCCCAACCCACTCTGGAAACACCATATATTTT.

In this sample, this clone turned up once. The CDR3 is CASSSGGSPMNTEAFF. The CDR3 DNA sequence: TGTGCCAGCAGCTCAGGAGGTTCACCCATGAACACTGAAGCTTTCTTT. V gene TRBV9 combines with J gene TRBJ1-1; D gene unclear. Germline lookup yields CDR1 SGDLS and CDR2 YYNGEE. The length of the CDR3 is 16 residues. The germline V and J ends were trimmed by 4 bases and 0 bases, with 16 bases remaining between them.

J is TRBJ1-4 and V is TRBV7-9; D ambiguous. The V end lost 0 bases, the J end lost 3 bases, and 8 bases lay between the germline ends. The CDR3 length is 15 residues. The germline gives CDR1 SEHNR, CDR2 FQNEAQ (reference sequence). The CDR3: CASSLASPANEKLFF. CDR3 nucleotide sequence: TGTGCCAGCAGCTTAGCGAGCCCCGCTAATGAAAAACTGTTTTTT. Supplemented by reference TRBV7-9 and TRBJ1-4, the full variable domain reads DTGVSQNPRHKITKRGQNVTFRCDPISEHNRLYWYRQTLGQGPEFLTYFQNEAQLEKSRLLSDRFSAERPKGSFSTLEIQRTEQGDSAMYLCASSLASPANEKLFFGSGTQLSVL.

V gene TRBV7-2 combines with J gene TRBJ2-7; D unclear. Trimming took off 1 base at V and 7 bases at J, with 11 bases between the two ends. Germline CDR1 reads SGHTA; CDR2 reads FQGNSA. The CDR3 spans 13 residues. CDR3 nucleotides: TGTGCCAGCAGCTTAGGTCTATTGGGAGAGCAGTACTTC. Amino acids: CASSLGLLGEQYF.

This clone was counted a single time. The genes are TRBV7-6 and TRBJ2-3; D perhaps matches TRBD2 (5 bases). V lost 2 bases and J 4 bases, leaving 7 bases between the germline ends. Germline V gene data show CDR1 as SGHVS and CDR2 as FNYEAQ. The CDR3 consists of 13 residues. The CDR3 is CASSLFGADTQYF. The CDR3 coding sequence is TGTGCCAGCAGCTTATTCGGGGCAGATACGCAGTATTTT.

The chain uses TRBV15 and TRBJ2-3; D is unclear. The CDR3 totals 14 residues. Deletions cut 8 bases from V and 2 bases from J, with 14 bases between. CDR1 LNHNV and CDR2 YYDKDF come from the germline V gene (reference sequence). The CDR3 DNA reads TGTGCCACCGCACGGTGGCGGTACACAGATACGCAGTATTTT. It yields the protein CATARWRYTDTQYF. The whole variable domain, filled in from reference TRBV15 and TRBJ2-3, reads DAMVIQNPRYQVTQFGKPVTLSCSQTLNHNVMYWYQQKSSQAPKLLFHYYDKDFNNEADTPDNFQSRRPNTSFCFLDIRSPGLGDTAMYLCATARWRYTDTQYFGPGTRLTVL.

The chain carries TRBV19 and TRBJ1-3; D not certain. The CDR3 is made up of 19 amino acids. Germline V lookup: CDR1 LNHDA, CDR2 SQIVND (reference sequence). Trimming removed 3 bases from V and 0 bases from J, with 21 bases in between. As DNA, the CDR3 is TGTGCCAGTAGTATTCCCGGGGTTTTTGAGTTGGGCTCTGGAAACACCATATATTTT. Translation gives CASSIPGVFELGSGNTIYF.

The chain is built from TRBV5-4 and TRBJ2-3; tentative D call: TRBD2 (5 bases). CDR1 is SGHNT, CDR2 YYREEE, per germline (reference sequence). This CDR3 is 12 amino acids long. V gave up 5 bases and J gave up 5 bases, with 9 bases separating them. Written as DNA, the CDR3 is TGTGCCAGCAGGCTAGCAGGAGATACGCAGTATTTT. As protein: CASRLAGDTQYF.

This CDR3 reads CASSPGGGSYEQYF. The CDR3 nucleotides are TGTGCCAGCAGCCCCGGGGGGGGCTCCTACGAGCAGTACTTC. This chain links TRBV13 with TRBJ2-7; 8 bases agree with TRBD2. The CDR3 totals 14 residues. Germline trimming cut 5 bases from V and 0 bases from J; bases unmatched to any gene: 3. Germline V gene lookup returns CDR1 PRHDT and CDR2 FYEKMQ (reference sequence).

This clone showed up just once. The genes are TRBV2 and TRBJ1-2; D unresolved. Germline assignment: CDR1 SNHLY and CDR2 FYNNEI. The CDR3 contains 17 residues. The V end was cut by 3 bases, the J end by 7 bases, with 24 bases between. CDR3 sequence (DNA): TGTGCCAGCAGTGATTCTTGGGGAGCAGGATCATTGTTTGGCTACACCTTC. Its protein is CASSDSWGAGSLFGYTF.

The CDR3 nucleotides are TGTGCCAGCAGCCTTGTAGGACAGACTTTAGCCAAAAACATTCAGTACTTC. It is translated as CASSLVGQTLAKNIQYF. The chain is built from TRBV11-3 and TRBJ2-4; a possible D gene is TRBD1 (6 bases). CDR3 length: 17 amino acids. Between the trimmed V and J ends, which lost 5 bases and 0 bases, there was a span of 17 bases. Germline CDR1 reads SGHNT; CDR2 reads YENEEA.

The chain carries TRBV9 and TRBJ2-1; 10 bases agree with TRBD2. J lost 6 bases, V lost 3 bases, and 6 bases had no gene match. The CDR3 spans 15 residues. CDR1 SGDLS and CDR2 YYNGEE come from the germline V gene. In DNA, the CDR3 is TGTGCCAGCAGCGCTAGCGGGAGTGCGGGCAATGAGCAGTTCTTC. Encoded protein: CASSASGSAGNEQFF. The complete variable domain, with remaining parts taken from reference TRBV9 and TRBJ2-1, reads DSGVTQTPKHLITATGQRVTLRCSPRSGDLSVYWYQQSLDQGLQFLIQYYNGEERAKGNILERFSAQQFPDLHSELNLSSLELGDSALYFCASSASGSAGNEQFFGPGTRLTVL.

This chain uses TRBV28 with TRBJ1-5, with 8 bases identical to TRBD1. Germline values: CDR1 MDHEN, CDR2 SYDVKM. This CDR3 is 16 amino acids long. After removal of 2 bases from V and 0 bases from J, the junction contained 3 bases not matched to a gene. This CDR3 reads CASSLEGQVSNQPQHF. DNA for the CDR3: TGTGCCAGCAGTTTAGAGGGACAGGTTAGCAATCAGCCCCAGCATTTT. Full variable domain (missing parts from reference TRBV28 and TRBJ1-5): DVKVTQSSRYLVKRTGEKVFLECVQDMDHENMFWYRQDPGLGLRLIYFSYDVKMKEKGDIPEGYSVSREKKERFSLILESASTNQTSMYLCASSLEGQVSNQPQHFGDGTRLSIL.